This T cell receptor beta chain was sequenced in a study of T-cell memory formation after mild COVID-19. UMIs and sample barcodes were carried by the TCR alpha and TCR beta cDNA libraries that 5'RACE produced using constant-segment primers. A single record per CDR3 protein comes from TCRdb applying MiXCR to the 5' RACE reads. The sample has about 410,000 distinct CDR3 sequences, about a sixth seen once. Germline V gene lookup returns CDR1 MDHEN and CDR2 SYDVKM. V lost 6 bases to trimming and J lost 2 bases, with 11 bases between them. CDR3 length: 13 residues. Whole-study results and caveats: Some clones that responded turned up in pre-infection memory, which suggests that cross-reactive memory joined in. Clones that shrank (day 15 to 85) were balanced CD4/CD8, whereas later expanders leaned CD4+. CD8+ contracting clones occupied EMRA, while CD4+ ones occupied mainly CM and EM.

Comment on this clonotype: Its antigen remains unidentified.

Sequenced material: PBMCs or a T cell subset sorted from them (not recorded which). The sequence derives from a man aged 18 to 29 who had mild COVID-19 (a few samples of this study predate the infection). Cell type and time point are not known. The genes are TRBV28 and TRBJ2-7; D unclear. The CDR3 here is CASRAGSTYEQYV. CDR3 DNA sequence: TGTGCCAGCAGAGCCGGCAGCACCTACGAGCAGTACGTC.